These 15 T cell receptor beta chains came from one sample sequenced in a study of graft-versus-host responses after intestinal transplantation. Only in-frame clones appear in the TCRdb table, and some are missing; sequencing was by immunoSEQ multiplex PCR. The table lists more than 45,000 clones, around 90% of them singletons. The sequenced sample was PBMCs, obtained almost 120 days after intestinal transplantation. These receptors were taken from a human patient who received an intestinal transplant, so some T cells may come from the graft donor.

The chain couples TRBV2 to TRBJ2-3, with D unclear. This CDR3 has 12 amino acids. The germline V gene has CDR1 SNHLY and CDR2 FYNNEI. Trimming shortened V by 1 base and J by 6 bases, and 5 bases separated the two germline ends. CDR3 in DNA: TGTGCCAGCAGTGAAGTGCCGGATACGCAGTATTTT. Translated: CASSEVPDTQYF.

The rearrangement uses TRBV2 and TRBJ2-3, with 10 nucleotides matching TRBD2. The CDR3 sequence is 16 residues long. Per germline, CDR1 SNHLY and CDR2 FYNNEI. V dropped 3 bases and J dropped 1; count of bases not matched to a gene: 4. In DNA form, the CDR3 reads TGTGCCAGCAGTGAGTTAGCGGGAGGACGCACAGATACGCAGTATTTT. It codes for CASSELAGGRTDTQYF.

The chain employs TRBV5-1 and TRBJ2-1; D not certain. The CDR3 sequence is 11 residues long. V lost 7 bases, J lost 6 bases, and 8 bases lay in between. Germline loops: CDR1 SGHRS, CDR2 YFSETQ. The CDR3 coding sequence is TGCGCCAGCGGAATAGGCAATGAGCAGTTCTTC. Amino acid sequence: CASGIGNEQFF.

The V gene is TRBV7-3, the J gene TRBJ2-7, with 7 bases fitting TRBD2. This CDR3 region has 15 residues. V shed 2 bases and J 2 bases; nucleotides not matched to a gene: 6. CDR1 and CDR2 from the germline V gene are SGHTA and FQGTGA. The CDR3 spells CASSLGRETPYEQYF. The CDR3 DNA sequence: TGTGCCAGCAGCTTAGGGCGGGAGACGCCCTACGAGCAGTACTTC. Full variable domain (outside the CDR3, taken from reference TRBV7-3 and TRBJ2-7): GAGVSQTPSNKVTEKGKYVELRCDPISGHTALYWYRQSLGQGPEFLIYFQGTGAADDSGLPNDRFFAVRPEGSVSTLKIQRTERGDSAVYLCASSLGRETPYEQYFGPGTRLTVT.

The rearrangement links TRBV5-1 to TRBJ2-5; D remains unclear. V lost 2 bases and J lost 4, with 12 bases in between. Germline CDR1 SGHRS, CDR2 YFSETQ. The CDR3 totals 14 residues. The CDR3 sequence: CASSFMGSGETQYF. Written as DNA, the CDR3 is TGCGCCAGCAGCTTCATGGGGTCGGGAGAGACCCAGTACTTC.

The rearrangement links TRBV29-1 to TRBJ1-5; D perhaps matches TRBD1 (5 bases). Trimming pared 6 bases from V and 2 bases from J, leaving 11 bases between. CDR3 size: 13 residues. Germline V gives CDR1 SQVTM, CDR2 ANQGSEA. The chain's CDR3 is CSVKGTGNQPQHF. The CDR3 DNA reads TGCAGCGTAAAAGGGACTGGCAATCAGCCCCAGCATTTT.

CDR3 coding DNA: TGTGCCAGCGCATACAGGGGACCATTAGATACGCAGTATTTT. Protein product: CASAYRGPLDTQYF. The chain employs TRBV11-3 and TRBJ2-3, with 7 bases lining up with TRBD1. The germline gives CDR1 SGHNT, CDR2 YENEEA. The CDR3 covers 14 residues. V dropped 8 bases and J dropped 5; count of bases not matched to a gene: 10.

This clone was counted once. The rearrangement links TRBV2 to TRBJ2-5; tentative D call: TRBD1 (6 bases). V was clipped by 6 bases and J by 4 bases, with 18 bases between them. This CDR3 has 15 residues. Germline loops: CDR1 SNHLY, CDR2 FYNNEI. The CDR3 loop is CASSPPSQGIETQYF. The CDR3 nucleotides read TGTGCCAGCAGCCCCCCGTCACAGGGCATAGAGACCCAGTACTTC. The full variable domain, with the rest looked up from reference TRBV2 and TRBJ2-5, is EPEVTQTPSHQVTQMGQEVILRCVPISNHLYFYWYRQILGQKVEFLVSFYNNEISEKSEIFDDQFSVERPDGSNFTLKIRSTKLEDSAMYFCASSPPSQGIETQYFGPGTRLLVL.

The V gene is TRBV10-3, the J gene TRBJ2-7; possible D gene TRBD2, 5 bases. The CDR3 runs 12 residues. Germline V lookup: CDR1 ENHRY, CDR2 SYGVKD. Trimming cost V 0 bases and J 7 bases, with 7 bases left between them. In nucleotides, the CDR3 is TGTGCCATCAGTGAGTCATCGGGGGAGCAGTACTTC. This translates into CAISESSGEQYF.

The rearrangement links TRBV28 to TRBJ1-1; possibly TRBD1 for D (5 bases). The CDR3 is made up of 14 amino acids. V was shortened by 6 bases and J by 5 bases, with 16 bases between the two germline ends. CDR1 is MDHEN and CDR2 is SYDVKM in the germline V gene. The CDR3 sequence is CASSPPGLGTEAFF. The CDR3 nucleotides read TGTGCCAGCAGCCCCCCGGGGCTCGGAACTGAAGCTTTCTTT.

The chain carries TRBV28 and TRBJ2-1; D possibly uses TRBD1 or TRBD2 (5 bases each). The CDR3 consists of 14 residues. Germline V gene sequence: CDR1 MDHEN, CDR2 SYDVKM. Between the trimmed V and J ends, which lost 2 bases and 4 bases, there was a span of 9 bases. CDR3 in amino acids: CASSLEGLYNEQFF. The CDR3, as DNA: TGTGCCAGCAGTTTAGAGGGGCTATACAATGAGCAGTTCTTC. Looking up the rest from reference TRBV28 and TRBJ2-1 gives the full variable domain: DVKVTQSSRYLVKRTGEKVFLECVQDMDHENMFWYRQDPGLGLRLIYFSYDVKMKEKGDIPEGYSVSREKKERFSLILESASTNQTSMYLCASSLEGLYNEQFFGPGTRLTVL.

The J gene is TRBJ1-1, the V gene TRBV6-4; D not certain. Trimming stripped 5 bases from V and 1 base from J, with 8 bases between. The CDR3 runs to 13 residues. Looked up from germline, CDR1 is MRHNA and CDR2 is SNTAGT. CDR3 DNA: TGTGCCAGCAGTAGACGGACGAACACTGAAGCTTTCTTT. The encoded protein is CASSRRTNTEAFF.

The V gene is TRBV7-9, the J gene TRBJ1-3; tentatively, D is TRBD1 (5 bases). With 4 bases removed from V and 0 bases from J, the gap between germline ends came to 13 bases. The CDR3 has 16 residues. Germline loops: CDR1 SEHNR, CDR2 FQNEAQ (reference sequence). CDR3 in amino acids: CASSSRQISSGNTIYF. The CDR3 DNA follows: TGTGCCAGCAGCTCCAGACAGATCAGCTCTGGAAACACCATATATTTT.

CDR3 DNA: TGTGCCAGCAGCAGACTAGCGGGGTCCTACGAGCAGTACTTC. This codes for CASSRLAGSYEQYF. This chain links TRBV6-5 with TRBJ2-7, with TRBD2 matching over 11 bases. The length of the CDR3 is 14 residues. Germline loops: CDR1 MNHEY, CDR2 SVGAGI. The J segment lost 1 base and the V segment lost 6 bases, leaving 2 bases of the junction unmatched.

The chain employs TRBV5-1 and TRBJ2-7, with no clear D. CDR3 length equals 11 residues. From germline, CDR1 is SGHRS and CDR2 YFSETQ. Between the trimmed V and J ends, which lost 1 base and 7 bases, there was a span of 6 bases. The CDR3 DNA sequence: TGCGCCAGCAGCTTGTCTGGAGAGCAGTACTTC. Its protein is CASSLSGEQYF.